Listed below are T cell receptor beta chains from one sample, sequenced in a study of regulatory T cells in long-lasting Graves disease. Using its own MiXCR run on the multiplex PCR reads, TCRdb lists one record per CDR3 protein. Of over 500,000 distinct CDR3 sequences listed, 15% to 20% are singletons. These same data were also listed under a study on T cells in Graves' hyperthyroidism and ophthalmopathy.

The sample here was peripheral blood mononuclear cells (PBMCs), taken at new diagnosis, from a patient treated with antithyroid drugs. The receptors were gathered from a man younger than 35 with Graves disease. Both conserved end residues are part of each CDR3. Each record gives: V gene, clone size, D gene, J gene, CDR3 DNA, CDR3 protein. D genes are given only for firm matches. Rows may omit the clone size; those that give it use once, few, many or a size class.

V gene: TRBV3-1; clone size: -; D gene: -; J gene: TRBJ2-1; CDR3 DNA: TGTGCCAGCAGCCAAGACTTCGGCGAGCAGTTCTTC; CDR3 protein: CASSQDFGEQFF
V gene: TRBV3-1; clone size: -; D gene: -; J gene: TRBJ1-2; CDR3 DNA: TGTGCCAGCAGTGACCCCTATGGCTACACCTTC; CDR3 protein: CASSDPYGYTF
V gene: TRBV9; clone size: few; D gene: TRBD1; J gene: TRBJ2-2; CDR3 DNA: TGTGCCAGCAGCGTAGGATTTACGACAGGGCGGGAGCTGTTTTTT; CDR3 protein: CASSVGFTTGRELFF
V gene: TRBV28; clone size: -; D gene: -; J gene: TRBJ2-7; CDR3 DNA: TGTGCCAGCACCTGGGGGGACATCAGTTACGAGCAGTACTTC; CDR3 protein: CASTWGDISYEQYF
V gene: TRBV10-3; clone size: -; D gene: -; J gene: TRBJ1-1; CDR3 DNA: TGTGCCAGCCGGGCGGAGAATCCTAAAGCTTTCTTT; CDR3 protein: CASRAENPKAFF
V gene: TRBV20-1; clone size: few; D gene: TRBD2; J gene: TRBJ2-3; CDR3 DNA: TGCAGTGGCTGGACTAGCGCACGCACAGATACGCAGTATTTT; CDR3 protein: CSGWTSARTDTQYF
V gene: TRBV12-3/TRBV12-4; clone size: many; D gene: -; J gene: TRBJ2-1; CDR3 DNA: TGTGCCAGCAGTGAGACAGGTTCCTACTACAATGAGCAGTTCTTC; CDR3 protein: CASSETGSYYNEQFF
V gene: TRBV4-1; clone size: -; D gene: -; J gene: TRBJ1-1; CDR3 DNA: TGCGCCAGCAGCCAAGATTCCCCACCCCGGGTCACTGAAGCTTTCTTT; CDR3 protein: CASSQDSPPRVTEAFF
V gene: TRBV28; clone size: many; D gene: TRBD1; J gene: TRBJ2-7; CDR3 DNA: TGTGCCAGCAGTGGAGGCGAGGTACAGGGGCCATCCTACGAGCAGTACTTC; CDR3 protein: CASSGGEVQGPSYEQYF
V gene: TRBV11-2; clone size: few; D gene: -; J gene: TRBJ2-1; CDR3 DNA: TGTGCCAGCAAGGCCCGAGGCGATGAGCAGTTCTTC; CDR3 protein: CASKARGDEQFF
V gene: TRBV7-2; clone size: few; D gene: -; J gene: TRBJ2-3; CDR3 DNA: TGTGCCAGCAGCCAGGGAGGAGGTGCAGATACGCAGTATTTT; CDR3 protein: CASSQGGGADTQYF
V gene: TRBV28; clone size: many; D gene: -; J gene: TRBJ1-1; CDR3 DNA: TGTGCCAGCATCATTAGGGACACTGAAGCTTTCTTT; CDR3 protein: CASIIRDTEAFF
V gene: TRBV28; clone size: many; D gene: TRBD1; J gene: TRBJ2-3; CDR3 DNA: TGTGCCAGCAGGCCCGGGACAGGAGGCACAGATACGCAGTATTTT; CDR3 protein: CASRPGTGGTDTQYF
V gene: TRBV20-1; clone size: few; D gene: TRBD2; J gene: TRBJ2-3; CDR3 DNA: TGCAGTGCTAGCGGGCGGGAGGGCCTTACAGATACGCAGTATTTT; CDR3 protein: CSASGREGLTDTQYF
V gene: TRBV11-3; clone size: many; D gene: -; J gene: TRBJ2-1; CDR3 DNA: TGTGCCAGCAGCTTAGCACGAAACTATGAGCAGTTCTTC; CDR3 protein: CASSLARNYEQFF
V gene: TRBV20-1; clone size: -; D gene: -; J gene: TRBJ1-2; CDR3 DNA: TGCAGTGCTACGGGGACGGGTGGCTACACCTTC; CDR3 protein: CSATGTGGYTF
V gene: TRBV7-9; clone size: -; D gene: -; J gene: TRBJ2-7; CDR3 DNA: TGTGCCAGCAGCTTAAAGGGGGGGGACTACTCCTACGAGCAGTACTTC; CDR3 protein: CASSLKGGDYSYEQYF
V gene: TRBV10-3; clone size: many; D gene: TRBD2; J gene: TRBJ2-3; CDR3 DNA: TGTGCCATCAGTGACGGGACTAGCAGGACAGATACGCAGTATTTT; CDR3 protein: CAISDGTSRTDTQYF
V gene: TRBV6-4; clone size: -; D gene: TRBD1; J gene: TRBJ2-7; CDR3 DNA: TGTGCCAGCAGCCTAGGAACCGGGACAGAGACCTACGAGCAGTACTTC; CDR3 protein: CASSLGTGTETYEQYF
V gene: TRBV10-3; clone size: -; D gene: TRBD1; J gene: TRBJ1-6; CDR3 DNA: TGTGCCATCAGTTCGGACAGGGAGGGTTCACCCCTCCACTTT; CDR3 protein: CAISSDREGSPLHF
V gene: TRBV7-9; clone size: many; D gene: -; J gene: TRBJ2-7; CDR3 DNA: TGTGCCAGCAGCTTAGCGAAGTCTAGCGATTCCTACGAGCAGTACTTC; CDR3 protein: CASSLAKSSDSYEQYF
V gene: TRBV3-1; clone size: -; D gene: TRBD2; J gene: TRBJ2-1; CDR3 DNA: TGTGCCAGCAGCCAAGAGACTAGCTTTAGGGACAATGAGCAGTTCTTC; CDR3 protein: CASSQETSFRDNEQFF
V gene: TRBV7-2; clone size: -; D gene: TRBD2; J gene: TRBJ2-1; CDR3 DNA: TGTGCCAGCAGCTTAACGGGGGGGTCGGGCAATGAGCAGTTCTTC; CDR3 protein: CASSLTGGSGNEQFF